These T cell receptor beta chains were read from a single sample in a study of cytomegalovirus exposure and HLA in healthy donors. Measured with immunoSEQ multiplex PCR; TCRdb has only the in-frame clones, and not every one. The profile shows under 300,000 clones, roughly 86% of them singletons. What was sequenced was PBMCs. These receptors originate from a woman aged 25 to 39 in good health and CMV-seropositive. CDR3s include the opening cysteine and the closing phenylalanine or tryptophan. A D gene is named only where the DNA matches it firmly. Clone sizes are given selectively: once, few, many, or a class where the clone is expanded.

>-|13|TRBD2|TRBJ2-1|TRBV10-1
TGCGCCAGTGGGACTAGCGGGAGCAGGGAGCAGTTCTTC
CASGTSGSREQFF
>-|16|-|TRBJ1-4|TRBV4-1
TGCGCCAGCAGCCAGGTCCGGACAACCGTTAATGAAAAACTGTTTTTT
CASSQVRTTVNEKLFF
>-|15|-|TRBJ2-5|TRBV5-1
TGCGCCAGCAGCTTGGGAGGGGGTTTCCAAGAGACCCAGTACTTC
CASSLGGGFQETQYF
>-|16|TRBD1|TRBJ1-2|TRBV4-1
TGCGCCAGCAGCCCCCCCACAGGGGCCCGTAACTATGGCTACACCTTC
CASSPPTGARNYGYTF
>-|15|-|TRBJ2-3|TRBV27
TGTGCCAGCAGTTTTAAGGGACTCGGGGTGGATACGCAGTATTTT
CASSFKGLGVDTQYF
>once|16|-|TRBJ2-4|TRBV5-1
TGCGCCAGCAGCTTCAAAGGGACAATAGCCAAAAACATTCAGTACTTC
CASSFKGTIAKNIQYF
>few|14|-|TRBJ1-5|TRBV9
TGTGCCAGCAGCGTAGCGGGAGGAGAGCAGCCCCAGCATTTT
CASSVAGGEQPQHF
>-|17|-|TRBJ2-3|TRBV4-1
TGCGCCAGCAGCCAGCAAGGACTCCCGCATAGCACAGATACGCAGTATTTT
CASSQQGLPHSTDTQYF
>-|13|-|TRBJ2-1|TRBV29-1
TGCAGCGTAACGGGATCGAGGGAATATGAGCAGTTCTTC
CSVTGSREYEQFF
>-|17|TRBD1|TRBJ1-2|TRBV14
TGTGCCAGCAGCGACGGACAGGGGGCTGAAGCTAACTATGGCTACACCTTC
CASSDGQGAEANYGYTF
>-|16|-|TRBJ2-7|TRBV9
TGTGCCAGCAGCGTAGGAGGGGCCGGGGGATTGGGCGAGCAGTACTTC
CASSVGGAGGLGEQYF
>-|15|-|TRBJ2-1|TRBV30
TGTGCCTGGAGTTCGGACGGGAGCTCCTACAATGAGCAGTTCTTC
CAWSSDGSSYNEQFF
>-|15|TRBD1|TRBJ2-7|TRBV6-6
TGTGCCAGCAGTTATTTCGGGACAGGGGGCTACGAGCAGTACTTC
CASSYFGTGGYEQYF
>-|13|-|TRBJ2-5|TRBV18
TGTGCCAGCTCAACAGGGTTGGGGGAGACCCAGTACTTC
CASSTGLGETQYF
>few|14|TRBD1|TRBJ2-7|TRBV5-6
TGTGCCAGCAGCTACTCTGGGACAGCCTACGAGCAGTACTTC
CASSYSGTAYEQYF
>once|13|-|TRBJ2-2|TRBV18
TGTGCCAGCTCACCATCCCCGGGCGGGGAGCTGTTTTTT
CASSPSPGGELFF
>-|17|-|TRBJ1-4|TRBV19
TGTGCCAGTAGCTTCCCCCCTCAGGGGAGACGCAGTGAAAAACTGTTTTTT
CASSFPPQGRRSEKLFF
>-|18|TRBD2|TRBJ2-3|TRBV4-1
TGCGCCAGCAGCCAAGACGGGCTAGCGGGAGGGGTCACAGATACGCAGTATTTT
CASSQDGLAGGVTDTQYF
>-|13|-|TRBJ1-1|TRBV6-6
TGTGCCAGCAGTTATGGCGGTGCGACTGAAGCTTTCTTT
CASSYGGATEAFF
>-|15|-|TRBJ1-5|TRBV6-1
TGTGCCAGCAGTGAGACAGGAACTGGCAATCAGCCCCAGCATTTT
CASSETGTGNQPQHF
>-|16|-|TRBJ2-4|TRBV27
TGTGCCAGCAGTCCCGGGATTAAGCTAGCCAAAAACATTCAGTACTTC
CASSPGIKLAKNIQYF
>-|15|TRBD2|TRBJ2-2|TRBV5-6
TGTGCCAGCAGCCGATTAGGGAGGGCCTCCGGGGAGCTGTTTTTT
CASSRLGRASGELFF
>-|15|-|TRBJ1-2|TRBV5-1
TGCGCCAGCAGCTTGGGGCCGGATGGGCTCTATGGCTACACCTTC
CASSLGPDGLYGYTF
>-|15|-|TRBJ2-1|TRBV28
TGTGCCAGCAGTTTTCGCGGACTTACCTACAATGAGCAGTTCTTC
CASSFRGLTYNEQFF
>-|17|TRBD2|TRBJ2-4|TRBV12-5
TGTGCTAGTGGTCCCCGACTAGCGGGAGGGCCGGGGGACATTCAGTACTTC
CASGPRLAGGPGDIQYF
>-|13|-|TRBJ1-2|TRBV28
TGTGCCAGCAACGGGGGGCGCGTCTATGGCTACACCTTC
CASNGGRVYGYTF
>-|12|TRBD1|TRBJ2-7|TRBV28
TGTGCCTCGCGACAGGGTAGCTACGAGCAGTACTTC
CASRQGSYEQYF
>-|16|-|TRBJ2-7|TRBV5-6
TGTGCCAGCAGCTTGGCCGGCGGGGTTGGGTCCTACGAGCAGTACTTC
CASSLAGGVGSYEQYF
>many|13|TRBD1|TRBJ1-2|TRBV2
TGTGCCAGCATTTTCCGACAGGGCTATGGCTACACCTTC
CASIFRQGYGYTF
>-|19|TRBD1|TRBJ2-6|TRBV30
TGTGCCTGGAGTGTCCTCCTTGGGACAGGGGGCTCTGGGGCCAACGTCCTGACTTTC
CAWSVLLGTGGSGANVLTF
>-|15|-|TRBJ2-7|TRBV5-1
TGCGCCAGCAGCTTGGAGACGGGATCCTCCTACGAGCAGTACTTC
CASSLETGSSYEQYF
>-|15|TRBD2|TRBJ2-2|TRBV10-3
TGTGCCATCAGTGAAAGCGGGATGGGAACCGGGGAGCTGTTTTTT
CAISESGMGTGELFF
>-|16|TRBD1|TRBJ2-7|TRBV27
TGTGCCAGCAGTCCCCAGGGGGCATTCTCAAACTACGAGCAGTACTTC
CASSPQGAFSNYEQYF
>-|16|TRBD2|TRBJ2-2|TRBV4-1
TGCGCCAGCTCCCAAACGGAGCTAGCGGGTACCGGGGAGCTGTTTTTT
CASSQTELAGTGELFF
>-|16|TRBD2|TRBJ2-7|TRBV6-4
TGTGCCAGCCCCCCGGGAATAGCGGGAGGGCCATACGAGCAGTACTTC
CASPPGIAGGPYEQYF
>-|20|TRBD2|TRBJ2-1|TRBV11-3
TGTGCCAGCAGCTCAGGGGGGACTAGGACTAGCGGGAAGGCCTACAATGAGCAGTTCTTC
CASSSGGTRTSGKAYNEQFF
>-|14|-|TRBJ2-2|TRBV5-1
TGCGCCAGCAGACGACAGGTCAACACCGGGGAGCTGTTTTTT
CASRRQVNTGELFF
>-|13|-|TRBJ2-1|TRBV6-1
TGTGCCAGCAACAGGGATGAAAGGTATGAGCAGTTCTTC
CASNRDERYEQFF
>-|12|-|TRBJ2-7|TRBV19
TGTGCCAGTAGTATACAGGTGGGCGAGCAGTACTTC
CASSIQVGEQYF
>-|14|TRBD1|TRBJ1-5|TRBV7-2
TGTGCCAGCAGCCTCGGACAGGTCGGGGGGCCCCAGCATTTT
CASSLGQVGGPQHF
>-|15|TRBD2|TRBJ2-1|TRBV11-2
TGTGCCAGCAGCTTAAGCGGGAGCTCCTACAATGAGCAGTTCTTC
CASSLSGSSYNEQFF
>-|15|TRBD2|TRBJ2-7|TRBV30
TGTGCCTGGAGTTCTAGCGGGCAGGGAATCTACGAGCAGTACTTC
CAWSSSGQGIYEQYF
>-|19|TRBD2|TRBJ2-7|TRBV30
TGTGCCTGGAGTGTAGGCGTCGATCTAGCGGGAGTTCTGTCCTACGAGCAGTACTTC
CAWSVGVDLAGVLSYEQYF
>few|16|TRBD1|TRBJ2-1|TRBV7-3
TGTGCCAGCAGCTTAAACCCGGGACAGCCCGGGAATGAGCAGTTCTTC
CASSLNPGQPGNEQFF